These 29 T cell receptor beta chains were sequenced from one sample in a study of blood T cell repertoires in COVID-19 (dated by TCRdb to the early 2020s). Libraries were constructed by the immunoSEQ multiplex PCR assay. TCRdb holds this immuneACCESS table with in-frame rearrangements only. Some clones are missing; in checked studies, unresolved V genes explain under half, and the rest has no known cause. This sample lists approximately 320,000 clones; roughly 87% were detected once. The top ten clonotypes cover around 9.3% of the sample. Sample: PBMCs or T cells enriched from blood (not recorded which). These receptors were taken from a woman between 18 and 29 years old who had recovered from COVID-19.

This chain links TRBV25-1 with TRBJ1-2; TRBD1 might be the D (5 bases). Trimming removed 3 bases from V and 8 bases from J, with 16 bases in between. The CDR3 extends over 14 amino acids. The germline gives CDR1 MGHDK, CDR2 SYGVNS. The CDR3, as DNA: TGTGCCAGCAGTGATGTGATCCCAGGGCACGGCTACACCTTC. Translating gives CASSDVIPGHGYTF.

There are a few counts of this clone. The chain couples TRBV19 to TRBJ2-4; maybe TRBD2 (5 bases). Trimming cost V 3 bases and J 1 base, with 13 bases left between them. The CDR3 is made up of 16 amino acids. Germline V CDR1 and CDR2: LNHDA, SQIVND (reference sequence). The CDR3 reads CASSILASQAKNIQYF. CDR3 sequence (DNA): TGTGCCAGTAGTATTCTCGCTAGCCAGGCCAAAAACATTCAGTACTTC.

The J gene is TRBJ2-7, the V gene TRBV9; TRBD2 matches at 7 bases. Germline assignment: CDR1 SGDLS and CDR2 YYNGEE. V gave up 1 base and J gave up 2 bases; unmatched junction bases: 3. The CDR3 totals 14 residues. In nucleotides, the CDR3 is TGTGCCAGCAGCGTAACTAGCGTCCCCTACGAGCAGTACTTC. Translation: CASSVTSVPYEQYF.

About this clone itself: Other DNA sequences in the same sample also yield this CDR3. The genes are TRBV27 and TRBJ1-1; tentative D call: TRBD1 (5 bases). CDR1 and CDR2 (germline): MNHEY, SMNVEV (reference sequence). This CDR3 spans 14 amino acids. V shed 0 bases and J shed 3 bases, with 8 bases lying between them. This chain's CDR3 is CASSLSGGYTEAFF. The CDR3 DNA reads TGTGCCAGCAGTTTATCCGGGGGATACACTGAAGCTTTCTTT.

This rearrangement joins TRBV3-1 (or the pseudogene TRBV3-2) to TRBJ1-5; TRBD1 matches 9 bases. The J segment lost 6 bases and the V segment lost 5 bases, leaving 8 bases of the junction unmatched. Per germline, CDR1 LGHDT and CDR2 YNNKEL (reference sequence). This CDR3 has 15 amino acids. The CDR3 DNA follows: TGTGCCAGCAGCGAATCGGGACAGGGAGGTCAGCCCCAGCATTTT. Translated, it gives CASSESGQGGQPQHF.

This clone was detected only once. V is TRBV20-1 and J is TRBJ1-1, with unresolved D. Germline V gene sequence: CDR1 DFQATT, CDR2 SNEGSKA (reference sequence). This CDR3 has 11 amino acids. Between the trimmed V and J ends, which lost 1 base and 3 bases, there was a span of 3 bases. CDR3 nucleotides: TGCAGTGCTAGAGCGGACACTGAAGCTTTCTTT. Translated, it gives CSARADTEAFF.

CDR3 sequence: CASSRDRGRQPQHF. DNA for the CDR3: TGTGCCAGCAGTCGGGACAGGGGGCGTCAGCCCCAGCATTTT. The chain joins TRBV2 to TRBJ1-5; 12 bases align to TRBD1. Trimming removed 5 bases from V and 6 bases from J; junction bases left unmatched: 2. Germline V gene lookup returns CDR1 SNHLY and CDR2 FYNNEI. The CDR3 totals 14 residues.

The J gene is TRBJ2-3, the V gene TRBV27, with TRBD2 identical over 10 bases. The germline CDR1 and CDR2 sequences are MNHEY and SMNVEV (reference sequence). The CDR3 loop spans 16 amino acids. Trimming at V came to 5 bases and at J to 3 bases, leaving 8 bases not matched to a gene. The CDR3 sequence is CASSLIKLAGTDTQYF. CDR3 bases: TGTGCCAGCAGTCTGATCAAACTAGCGGGAACAGATACGCAGTATTTT.

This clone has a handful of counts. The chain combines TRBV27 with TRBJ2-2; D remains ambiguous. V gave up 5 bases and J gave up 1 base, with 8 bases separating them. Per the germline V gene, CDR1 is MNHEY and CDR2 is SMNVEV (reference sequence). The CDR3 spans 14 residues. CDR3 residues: CASSAHRNTGELFF. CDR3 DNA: TGTGCCAGCAGTGCTCACAGGAACACCGGGGAGCTGTTTTTT.

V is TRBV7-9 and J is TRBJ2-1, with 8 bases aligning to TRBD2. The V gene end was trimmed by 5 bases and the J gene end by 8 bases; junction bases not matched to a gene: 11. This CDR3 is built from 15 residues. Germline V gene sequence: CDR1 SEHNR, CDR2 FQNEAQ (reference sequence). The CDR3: CASSARRGAIDEQFF. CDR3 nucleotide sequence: TGTGCCAGCAGCGCGAGGCGGGGGGCCATCGATGAGCAGTTCTTC.

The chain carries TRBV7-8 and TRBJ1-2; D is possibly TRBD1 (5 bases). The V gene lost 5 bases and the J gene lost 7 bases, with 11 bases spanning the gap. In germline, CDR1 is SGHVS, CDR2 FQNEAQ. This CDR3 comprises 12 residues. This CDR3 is CASSPTRAGYTF. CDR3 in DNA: TGTGCCAGCAGCCCAACCAGGGCTGGCTACACCTTC.

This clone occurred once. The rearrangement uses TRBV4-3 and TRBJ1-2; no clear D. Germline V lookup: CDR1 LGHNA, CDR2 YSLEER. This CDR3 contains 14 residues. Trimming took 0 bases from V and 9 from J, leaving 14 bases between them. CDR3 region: CASSQDLGQRSYTF. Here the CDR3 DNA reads TGCGCCAGCAGCCAAGATCTAGGGCAGCGGAGCTACACCTTC.

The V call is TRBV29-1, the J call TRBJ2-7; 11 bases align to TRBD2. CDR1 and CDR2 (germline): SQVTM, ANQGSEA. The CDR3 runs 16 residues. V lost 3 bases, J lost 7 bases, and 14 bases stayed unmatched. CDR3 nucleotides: TGCAGCGTTGACCGATGGTCTAGCGGGAGGCCACGGGAGCAGTACTTC. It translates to CSVDRWSSGRPREQYF.

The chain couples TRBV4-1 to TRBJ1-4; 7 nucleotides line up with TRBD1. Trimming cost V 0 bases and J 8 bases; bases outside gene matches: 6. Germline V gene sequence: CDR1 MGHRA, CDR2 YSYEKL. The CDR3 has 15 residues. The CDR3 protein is CASSQDRQGREKLFF. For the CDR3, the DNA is TGCGCCAGCAGCCAAGATCGACAGGGTCGCGAAAAACTGTTTTTT.

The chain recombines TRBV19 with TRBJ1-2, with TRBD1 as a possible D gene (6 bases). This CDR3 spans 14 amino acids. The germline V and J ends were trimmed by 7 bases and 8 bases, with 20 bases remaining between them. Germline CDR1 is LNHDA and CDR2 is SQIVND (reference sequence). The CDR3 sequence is CASTSGASGGGYTF. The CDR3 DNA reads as TGTGCCAGTACCTCGGGGGCCTCGGGAGGCGGCTACACCTTC.

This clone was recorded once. This CDR3 reads CASSYSTGTFEKLFF. The CDR3 DNA sequence: TGTGCCAGCAGTTACTCGACAGGGACCTTTGAAAAACTGTTTTTT. The chain employs TRBV6-5 and TRBJ1-4; 7 bases line up with TRBD1. This CDR3 spans 15 amino acids. The V and J ends lost 0 bases and 7 bases, in that order; junction bases with no gene match: 5. Germline CDR1 MNHEY, CDR2 SVGAGI.

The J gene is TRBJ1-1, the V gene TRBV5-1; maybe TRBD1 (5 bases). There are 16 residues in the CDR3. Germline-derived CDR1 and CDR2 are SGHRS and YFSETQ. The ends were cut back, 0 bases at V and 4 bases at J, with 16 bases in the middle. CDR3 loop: CASSLEVARVGTEAFF. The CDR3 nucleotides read TGCGCCAGCAGCTTGGAGGTGGCCAGGGTGGGCACTGAAGCTTTCTTT.

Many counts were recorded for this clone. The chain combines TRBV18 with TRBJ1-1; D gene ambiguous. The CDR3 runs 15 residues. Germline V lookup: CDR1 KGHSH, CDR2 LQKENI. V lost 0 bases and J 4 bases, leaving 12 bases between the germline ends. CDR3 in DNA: TGTGCCAGCTCACCACCGAGGGATGGAATCACTGAAGCTTTCTTT. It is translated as CASSPPRDGITEAFF. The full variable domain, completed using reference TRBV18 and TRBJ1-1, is NAGVMQNPRHLVRRRGQEARLRCSPMKGHSHVYWYRQLPEEGLKFMVYLQKENIIDESGMPKERFSAEFPKEGPSILRIQQVVRGDSAAYFCASSPPRDGITEAFFGQGTRLTVV.

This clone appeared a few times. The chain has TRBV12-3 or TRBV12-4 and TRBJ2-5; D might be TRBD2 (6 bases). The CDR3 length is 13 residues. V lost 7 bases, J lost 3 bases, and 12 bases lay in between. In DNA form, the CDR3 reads TGTGCCAGCAAAAGTGGGGGGAAAGAGACCCAGTACTTC. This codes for CASKSGGKETQYF.

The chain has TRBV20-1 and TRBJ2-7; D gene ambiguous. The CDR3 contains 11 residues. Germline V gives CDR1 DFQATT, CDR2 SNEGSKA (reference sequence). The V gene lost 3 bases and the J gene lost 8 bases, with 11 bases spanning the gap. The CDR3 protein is CSARNGQKQYF. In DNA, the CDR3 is TGCAGTGCTAGGAATGGGCAGAAGCAGTACTTC.

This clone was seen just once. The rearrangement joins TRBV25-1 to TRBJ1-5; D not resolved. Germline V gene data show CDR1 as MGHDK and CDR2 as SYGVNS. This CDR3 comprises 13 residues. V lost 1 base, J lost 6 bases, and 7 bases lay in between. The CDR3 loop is CASSESSGQPQHF. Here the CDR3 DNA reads TGTGCCAGCAGTGAATCGAGTGGTCAGCCCCAGCATTTT.

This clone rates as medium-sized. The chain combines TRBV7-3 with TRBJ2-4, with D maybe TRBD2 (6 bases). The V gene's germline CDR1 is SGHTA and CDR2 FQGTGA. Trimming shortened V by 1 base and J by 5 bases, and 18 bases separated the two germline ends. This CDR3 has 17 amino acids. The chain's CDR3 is CASSLILIGGEENIQYF. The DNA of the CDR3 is TGTGCCAGCAGCTTAATATTGATCGGAGGGGAGGAAAACATTCAGTACTTC. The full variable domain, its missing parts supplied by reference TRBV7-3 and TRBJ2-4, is GAGVSQTPSNKVTEKGKYVELRCDPISGHTALYWYRQSLGQGPEFLIYFQGTGAADDSGLPNDRFFAVRPEGSVSTLKIQRTERGDSAVYLCASSLILIGGEENIQYFGAGTRLSVL.

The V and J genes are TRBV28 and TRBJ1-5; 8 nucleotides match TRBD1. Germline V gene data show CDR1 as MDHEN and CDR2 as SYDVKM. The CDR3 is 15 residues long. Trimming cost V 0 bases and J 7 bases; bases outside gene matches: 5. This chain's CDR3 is CASSLWGTGDQPQHF. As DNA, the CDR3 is TGTGCCAGCAGTTTATGGGGGACAGGTGACCAGCCCCAGCATTTT.

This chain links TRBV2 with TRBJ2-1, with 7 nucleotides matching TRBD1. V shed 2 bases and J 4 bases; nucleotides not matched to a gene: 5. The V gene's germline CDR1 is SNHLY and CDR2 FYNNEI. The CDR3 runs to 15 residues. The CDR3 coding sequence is TGTGCCAGCAGTGAACAGGGACAGACTTACAATGAGCAGTTCTTC. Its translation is CASSEQGQTYNEQFF.

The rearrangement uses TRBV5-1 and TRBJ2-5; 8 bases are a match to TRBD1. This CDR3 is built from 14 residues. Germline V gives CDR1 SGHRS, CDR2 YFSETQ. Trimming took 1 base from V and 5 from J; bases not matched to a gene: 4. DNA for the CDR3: TGCGCCAGCAGCTTGTCCAGGGGGCAGGAGACCCAGTACTTC. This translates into CASSLSRGQETQYF.

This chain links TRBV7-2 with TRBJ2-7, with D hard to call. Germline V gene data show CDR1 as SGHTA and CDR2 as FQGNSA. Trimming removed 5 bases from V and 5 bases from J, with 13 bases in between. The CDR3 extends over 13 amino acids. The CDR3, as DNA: TGTGCCAGCAGCATACGAATCCGGGACGAGCAGTACTTC. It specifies CASSIRIRDEQYF.

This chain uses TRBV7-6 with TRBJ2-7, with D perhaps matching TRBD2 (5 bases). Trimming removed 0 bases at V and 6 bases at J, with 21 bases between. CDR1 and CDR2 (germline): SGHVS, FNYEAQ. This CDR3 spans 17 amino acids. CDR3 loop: CASSLALTAPHRGEQYF. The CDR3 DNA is TGTGCCAGCAGCTTAGCGTTAACAGCTCCCCACCGGGGCGAGCAGTACTTC.

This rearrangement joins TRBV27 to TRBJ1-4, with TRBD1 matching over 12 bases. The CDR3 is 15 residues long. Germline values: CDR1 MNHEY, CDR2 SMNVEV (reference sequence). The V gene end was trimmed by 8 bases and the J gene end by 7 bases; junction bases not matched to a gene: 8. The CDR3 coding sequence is TGTGCCAGCTTGGGGACAGGGGGCTTTGGTGAAAAACTGTTTTTT. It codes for CASLGTGGFGEKLFF.

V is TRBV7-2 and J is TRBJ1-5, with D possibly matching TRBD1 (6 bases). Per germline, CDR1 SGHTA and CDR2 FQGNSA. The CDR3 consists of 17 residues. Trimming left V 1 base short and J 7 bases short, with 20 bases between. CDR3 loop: CASSLVEGRGWGQPQHF. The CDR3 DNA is TGTGCCAGCAGCTTAGTAGAGGGCAGGGGCTGGGGCCAGCCCCAGCATTTT. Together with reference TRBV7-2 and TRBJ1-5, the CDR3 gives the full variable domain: GAGVSQSPSNKVTEKGKDVELRCDPISGHTALYWYRQSLGQGLEFLIYFQGNSAPDKSGLPSDRFSAERTGGSVSTLTIQRTQQEDSAVYLCASSLVEGRGWGQPQHFGDGTRLSIL.